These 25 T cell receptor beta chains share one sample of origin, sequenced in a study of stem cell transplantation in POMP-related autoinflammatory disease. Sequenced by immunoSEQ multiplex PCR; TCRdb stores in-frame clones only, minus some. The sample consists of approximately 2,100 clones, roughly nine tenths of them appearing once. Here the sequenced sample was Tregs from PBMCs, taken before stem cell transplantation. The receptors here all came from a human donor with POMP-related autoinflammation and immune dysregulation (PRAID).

The CDR3 bases are TGTGCCAGCAACCAAGGGGGACTAGGCGAGCAGTACTTC. This sequence encodes CASNQGGLGEQYF. The chain recombines TRBV6-1 with TRBJ2-7, with 8 bases aligning to TRBD2. The CDR3 is made up of 13 amino acids. In germline, CDR1 is MNHNS, CDR2 SASEGT. V shed 7 bases, J shed 6 bases, and the junction held 8 bases outside the gene matches.

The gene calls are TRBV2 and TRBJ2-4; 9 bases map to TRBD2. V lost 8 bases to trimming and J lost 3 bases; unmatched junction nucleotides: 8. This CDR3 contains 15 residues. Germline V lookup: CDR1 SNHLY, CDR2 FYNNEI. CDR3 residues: CASGVAGDFKNIQYF. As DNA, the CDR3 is TGTGCCAGCGGAGTAGCGGGGGATTTCAAAAACATTCAGTACTTC.

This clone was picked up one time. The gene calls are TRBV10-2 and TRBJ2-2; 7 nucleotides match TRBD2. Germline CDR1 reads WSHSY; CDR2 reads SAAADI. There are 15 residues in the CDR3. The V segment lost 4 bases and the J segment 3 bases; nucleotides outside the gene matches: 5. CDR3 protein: CASSVRLADTGELFF. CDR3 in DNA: TGCGCCAGCAGTGTTCGCCTAGCGGACACCGGGGAGCTGTTTTTT.

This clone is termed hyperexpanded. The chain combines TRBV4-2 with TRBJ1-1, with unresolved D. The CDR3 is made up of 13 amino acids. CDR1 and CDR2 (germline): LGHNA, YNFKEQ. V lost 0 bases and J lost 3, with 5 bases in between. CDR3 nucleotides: TGTGCCAGCAGCCAAGAAAGGGACACTGAAGCTTTCTTT. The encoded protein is CASSQERDTEAFF.

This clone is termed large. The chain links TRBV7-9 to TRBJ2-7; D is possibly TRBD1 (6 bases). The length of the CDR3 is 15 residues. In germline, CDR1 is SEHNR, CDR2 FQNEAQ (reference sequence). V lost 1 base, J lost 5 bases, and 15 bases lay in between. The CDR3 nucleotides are TGTGCCAGCAGCTTAGGGGCGACAGGAAGTCACGAGCAGTACTTC. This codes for CASSLGATGSHEQYF.

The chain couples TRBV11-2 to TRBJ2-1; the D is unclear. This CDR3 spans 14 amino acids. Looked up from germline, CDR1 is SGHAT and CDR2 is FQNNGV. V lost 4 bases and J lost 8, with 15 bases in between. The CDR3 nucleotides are TGTGCCAGCAGCTCCGCCCTCCCTAGTGATGAGCAGTTCTTC. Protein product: CASSSALPSDEQFF.

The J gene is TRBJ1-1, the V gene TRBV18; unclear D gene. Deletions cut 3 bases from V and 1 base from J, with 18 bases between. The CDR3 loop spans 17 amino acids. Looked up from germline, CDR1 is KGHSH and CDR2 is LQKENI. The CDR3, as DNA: TGTGCCAGCTCACCGAACTCAAACCTGGCAGGGAACACTGAAGCTTTCTTT. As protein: CASSPNSNLAGNTEAFF.

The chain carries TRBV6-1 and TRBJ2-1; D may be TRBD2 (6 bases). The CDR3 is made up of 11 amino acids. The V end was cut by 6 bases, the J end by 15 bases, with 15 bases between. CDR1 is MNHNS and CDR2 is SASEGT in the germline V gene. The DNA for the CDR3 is TGTGCCAGCAGGTCGGGGACTCGCGGGTTCTTC. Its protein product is CASRSGTRGFF.

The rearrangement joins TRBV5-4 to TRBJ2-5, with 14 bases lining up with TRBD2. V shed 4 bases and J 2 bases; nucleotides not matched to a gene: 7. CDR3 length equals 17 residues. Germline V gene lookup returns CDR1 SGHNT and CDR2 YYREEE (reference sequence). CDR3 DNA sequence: TGTGCCAGCAGCCTTACAAGGACTAGCGGGAGGCAAGAGACCCAGTACTTC. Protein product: CASSLTRTSGRQETQYF.

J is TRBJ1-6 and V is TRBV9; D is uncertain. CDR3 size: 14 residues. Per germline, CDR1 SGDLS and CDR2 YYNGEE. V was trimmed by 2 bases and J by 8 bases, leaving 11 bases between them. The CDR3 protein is CASSVRGWDSPLHF. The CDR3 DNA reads TGTGCCAGCAGCGTTAGAGGGTGGGATTCACCCCTCCACTTT.

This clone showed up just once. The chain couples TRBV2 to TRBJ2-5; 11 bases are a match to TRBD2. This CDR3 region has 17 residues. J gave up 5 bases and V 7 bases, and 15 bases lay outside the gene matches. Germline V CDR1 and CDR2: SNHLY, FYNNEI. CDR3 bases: TGTGCCAGCACTCGGCTAGCGGGAGGCCCGGGCGCTGAGACCCAGTACTTC. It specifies CASTRLAGGPGAETQYF.

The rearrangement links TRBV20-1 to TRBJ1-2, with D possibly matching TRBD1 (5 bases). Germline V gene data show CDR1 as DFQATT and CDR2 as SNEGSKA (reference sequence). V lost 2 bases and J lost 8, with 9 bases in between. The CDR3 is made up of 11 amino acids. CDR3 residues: CSARRGDGYTF. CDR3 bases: TGCAGTGCTAGAAGAGGGGACGGCTACACCTTC.

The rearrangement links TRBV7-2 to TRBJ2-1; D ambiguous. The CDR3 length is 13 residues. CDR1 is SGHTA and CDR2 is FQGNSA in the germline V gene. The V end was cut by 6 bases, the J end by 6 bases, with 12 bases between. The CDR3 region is CASRRAERNEQFF. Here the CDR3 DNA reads TGTGCCAGCAGAAGGGCCGAGCGCAATGAGCAGTTCTTC.

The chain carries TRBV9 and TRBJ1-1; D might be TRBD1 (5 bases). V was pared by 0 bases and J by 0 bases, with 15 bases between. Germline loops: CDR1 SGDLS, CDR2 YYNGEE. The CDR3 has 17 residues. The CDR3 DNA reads TGTGCCAGCAGCGTAGCTACGGGGGAAATTATGAACACTGAAGCTTTCTTT. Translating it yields CASSVATGEIMNTEAFF.

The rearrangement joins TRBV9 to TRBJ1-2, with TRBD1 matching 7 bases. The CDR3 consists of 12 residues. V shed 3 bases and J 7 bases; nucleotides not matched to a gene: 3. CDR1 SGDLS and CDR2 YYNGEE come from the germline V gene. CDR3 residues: CASSADRVGYTF. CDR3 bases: TGTGCCAGCAGCGCAGACAGGGTTGGCTACACCTTC. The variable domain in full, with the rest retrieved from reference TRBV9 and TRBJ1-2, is DSGVTQTPKHLITATGQRVTLRCSPRSGDLSVYWYQQSLDQGLQFLIQYYNGEERAKGNILERFSAQQFPDLHSELNLSSLELGDSALYFCASSADRVGYTFGSGTRLTVV.

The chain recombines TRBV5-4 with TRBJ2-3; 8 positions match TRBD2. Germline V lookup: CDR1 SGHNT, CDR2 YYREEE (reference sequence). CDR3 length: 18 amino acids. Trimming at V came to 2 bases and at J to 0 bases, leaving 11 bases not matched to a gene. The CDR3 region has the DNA TGTGCCAGCAGCTTTCCGGCGGGAGGCTCTCCCAGCACAGATACGCAGTATTTT. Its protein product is CASSFPAGGSPSTDTQYF.

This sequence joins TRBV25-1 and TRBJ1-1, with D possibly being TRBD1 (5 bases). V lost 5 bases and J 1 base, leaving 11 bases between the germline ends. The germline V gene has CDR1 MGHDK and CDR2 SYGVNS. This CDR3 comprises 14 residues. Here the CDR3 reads CASSPLGRNTEAFF. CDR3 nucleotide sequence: TGTGCCAGCAGTCCCCTGGGACGGAACACTGAAGCTTTCTTT. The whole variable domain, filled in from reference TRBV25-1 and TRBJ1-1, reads EADIYQTPRYLVIGTGKKITLECSQTMGHDKMYWYQQDPGMELHLIHYSYGVNSTEKGDLSSESTVSRIRTEHFPLTLESARPSHTSQYLCASSPLGRNTEAFFGQGTRLTVV.

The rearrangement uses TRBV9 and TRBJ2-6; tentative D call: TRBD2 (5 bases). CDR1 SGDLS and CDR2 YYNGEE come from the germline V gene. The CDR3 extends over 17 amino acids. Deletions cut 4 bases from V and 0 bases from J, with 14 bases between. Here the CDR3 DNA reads TGTGCCAGCAGCCTCCTTGGGAGTTTCTCTGGGGCCAACGTCCTGACTTTC. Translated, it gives CASSLLGSFSGANVLTF.

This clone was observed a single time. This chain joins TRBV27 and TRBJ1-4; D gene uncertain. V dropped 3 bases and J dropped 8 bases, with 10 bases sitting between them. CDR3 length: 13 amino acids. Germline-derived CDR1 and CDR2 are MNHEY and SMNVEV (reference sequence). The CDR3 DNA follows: TGTGCCAGCAGTTTTAAATTTCGGGAAAAACTGTTTTTT. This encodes CASSFKFREKLFF.

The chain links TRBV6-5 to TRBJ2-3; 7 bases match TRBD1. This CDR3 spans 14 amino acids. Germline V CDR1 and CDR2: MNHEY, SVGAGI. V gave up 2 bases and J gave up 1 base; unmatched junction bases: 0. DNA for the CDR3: TGTGCCAGCAGTTACGGACAGGGCACAGATACGCAGTATTTT. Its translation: CASSYGQGTDTQYF.

CDR3 protein: CASSEGGEQYF. The CDR3 DNA follows: TGTGCCAGCAGTGAAGGGGGCGAGCAGTACTTC. The chain couples TRBV6-1 to TRBJ2-7; D remains ambiguous. Trimming stripped 1 base from V and 6 bases from J, with 4 bases between. This CDR3 spans 11 amino acids. Germline-derived CDR1 and CDR2 are MNHNS and SASEGT.

Written as DNA, the CDR3 is TGTGCCAGCAGCCGGGACACTAACGAGCAGTACTTC. This translates into CASSRDTNEQYF. The gene calls are TRBV7-9 and TRBJ2-7; possibly TRBD1 for D (6 bases). V lost 5 bases, J lost 5 bases, and 10 bases lay in between. Germline loops: CDR1 SEHNR, CDR2 FQNEAQ (reference sequence). The CDR3 has 12 residues.

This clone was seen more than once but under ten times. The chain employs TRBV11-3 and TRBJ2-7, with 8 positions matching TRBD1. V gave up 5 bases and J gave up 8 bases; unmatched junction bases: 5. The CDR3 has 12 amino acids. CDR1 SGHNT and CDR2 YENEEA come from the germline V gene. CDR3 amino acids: CASSPHRGKQYF. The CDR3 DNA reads TGTGCCAGCAGCCCCCACAGGGGGAAGCAGTACTTC.

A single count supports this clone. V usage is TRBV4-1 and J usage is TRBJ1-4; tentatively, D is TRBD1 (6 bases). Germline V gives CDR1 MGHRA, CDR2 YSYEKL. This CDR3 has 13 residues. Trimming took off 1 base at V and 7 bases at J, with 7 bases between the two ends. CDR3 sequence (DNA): TGCGCCAGCAGCCAAGGGGGGCGTGAAAAACTGTTTTTT. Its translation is CASSQGGREKLFF.

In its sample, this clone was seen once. Written as DNA, the CDR3 is TGTGCCAGCAGCCAAACTCCGCTAGCGGGAGCTCGCGAGCAGTTCTTC. It specifies CASSQTPLAGAREQFF. V is TRBV7-2 and J is TRBJ2-1; TRBD2 agrees at 10 bases. Trimming cost V 5 bases and J 10 bases; bases outside gene matches: 14. Germline-derived CDR1 and CDR2 are SGHTA and FQGNSA. The CDR3 is 16 amino acids.